This passage covers 25 T cell receptor beta chains from one sample sequenced in a study of Ad26.COV2.S vaccination and SARS-CoV-2 variants (dated by TCRdb to about 2021). Library preparation employed the immunoSEQ multiplex PCR assay. TCRdb holds this immuneACCESS table with in-frame rearrangements only. Some clones are missing; in checked studies, unresolved V genes explain under half, and the rest has no known cause. The sample profile shows over 130,000 clones; 80% to 90% of them were found once. The ten largest make up approximately 5% of the sample. The sample's time point label, in plain terms: individuals recovered from natural SARS-CoV-2 infection. The sequencing used peripheral blood, collected after recovery from COVID-19. The receptors stem from a human donor who had recovered from COVID-19.

The chain employs TRBV6-2 or TRBV6-3 and TRBJ1-5, with D perhaps matching TRBD1 (6 bases). V was cut by 2 bases and J by 0 bases, with 8 bases left in between. The germline CDR1 and CDR2 sequences are MNHEY and SVGEGT. CDR3 size: 15 residues. The CDR3 sequence is CASSYGGYSNQPQHF. CDR3 coding DNA: TGTGCCAGCAGTTACGGGGGCTATAGCAATCAGCCCCAGCATTTT.

This sequence joins TRBV7-8 and TRBJ2-3; D possibly matches TRBD1 or TRBD2 (6 bases each). Trimming shortened V by 6 bases and J by 4 bases, and 20 bases separated the two germline ends. The CDR3 covers 16 residues. Germline values: CDR1 SGHVS, CDR2 FQNEAQ. The CDR3 region is CASSQAGYREADTQYF. For the CDR3, the DNA is TGTGCCAGCAGTCAGGCGGGGTACAGGGAAGCAGATACGCAGTATTTT.

This clone was counted between two and nine times. The CDR3 nucleotides read TGTGCCAGCAGCCGGACGGGGGGAGAGAACACTGAAGCTTTCTTT. This translates into CASSRTGGENTEAFF. The chain joins TRBV7-8 to TRBJ1-1; D is possibly TRBD1 (5 bases). The CDR3 runs to 15 residues. Trimming took 5 bases from V and 1 from J, leaving 14 bases between them. Looked up from germline, CDR1 is SGHVS and CDR2 is FQNEAQ.

The chain uses TRBV19 and TRBJ2-3; tentatively, D is TRBD2 (6 bases). The CDR3 spans 15 residues. V lost 6 bases and J lost 2, with 15 bases in between. The germline V gene encodes CDR1 LNHDA and CDR2 SQIVND (reference sequence). The CDR3: CASRRWGVNTDTQYF. As DNA, the CDR3 is TGTGCCAGTAGAAGATGGGGGGTGAACACAGATACGCAGTATTTT.

The chain links TRBV14 to TRBJ2-5; D unclear. The CDR3 consists of 12 residues. Germline loops: CDR1 SGHDN, CDR2 FVKESK. V was clipped by 1 base and J by 4 bases, with 4 bases between them. The CDR3 sequence is CASSQVRETQYF. CDR3 in DNA: TGTGCCAGCAGCCAAGTGCGAGAGACCCAGTACTTC.

The table lists this clone with a count of one. The V gene is TRBV19, the J gene TRBJ1-6, with D unclear. The CDR3 loop spans 13 amino acids. CDR1 and CDR2 from the germline V gene are LNHDA and SQIVND (reference sequence). Between the trimmed V and J ends, which lost 5 bases and 9 bases, there was a span of 11 bases. CDR3 sequence reads: CASSSRVFSPLHF. As DNA, the CDR3 is TGTGCCAGTAGTTCCCGGGTTTTTTCACCCCTCCACTTT. The complete variable domain, with remaining parts taken from reference TRBV19 and TRBJ1-6, reads DGGITQSPKYLFRKEGQNVTLSCEQNLNHDAMYWYRQDPGQGLRLIYYSQIVNDFQKGDIAEGYSVSREKKESFPLTVTSAQKNPTAFYLCASSSRVFSPLHFGNGTRLTVT.

This clone came up once. This chain uses TRBV27 with TRBJ1-1; D remains unclear. The CDR3 is 13 amino acids. V was shortened by 2 bases and J by 11 bases, with 15 bases between the two germline ends. Germline V lookup: CDR1 MNHEY, CDR2 SMNVEV (reference sequence). CDR3 protein: CASSLSEGSEAFF. The CDR3 DNA reads TGTGCCAGCAGTTTAAGTGAAGGTAGTGAGGCTTTCTTT.

The V and J genes are TRBV5-6 and TRBJ2-4; D unresolved. Germline CDR1 is SGHDT and CDR2 is YYEEEE. Trimming pared 4 bases from V and 3 bases from J, leaving 8 bases between. The CDR3 is 13 residues long. The CDR3 nucleotides are TGTGCCAGCAGCCCCAGCAGCAAAAACATTCAGTACTTC. This gives the protein CASSPSSKNIQYF.

The gene calls are TRBV2 and TRBJ1-4, with D maybe TRBD1 (5 bases). CDR1 SNHLY and CDR2 FYNNEI come from the germline V gene. Deletions cut 10 bases from V and 4 bases from J, with 22 bases between. The CDR3 extends over 16 amino acids. The CDR3 nucleotides are TGTGCCACCCGGACCCGTACAGGAGGGCTTAATGAAAAACTGTTTTTT. It codes for CATRTRTGGLNEKLFF.

V usage is TRBV29-1 and J usage is TRBJ1-5; D call uncertain. This CDR3 has 12 amino acids. Trimming left V 4 bases short and J 0 bases short, with 4 bases between. Per germline, CDR1 SQVTM and CDR2 ANQGSEA. CDR3 protein: CSVGSSNQPQHF. For the CDR3, the DNA is TGCAGCGTTGGGTCTAGCAATCAGCCCCAGCATTTT.

The chain joins TRBV7-2 to TRBJ2-5; TRBD2 matches at 7 bases. Germline V gene sequence: CDR1 SGHTA, CDR2 FQGNSA. The CDR3 sequence is 17 residues long. Unmatched junction bases numbered 12, after V lost 5 bases and J lost 0 bases. The CDR3 DNA follows: TGTGCCAGCAGCCCCTCGACTAGCAGATGGTACCAAGAGACCCAGTACTTC. This encodes CASSPSTSRWYQETQYF.

V and J are TRBV7-6 and TRBJ2-3; no reliable D call. The CDR3 has 15 amino acids. The V gene's germline CDR1 is SGHVS and CDR2 FNYEAQ. Between the trimmed V and J ends, which lost 2 bases and 0 bases, there was a span of 9 bases. CDR3 nucleotide sequence: TGTGCCAGCAGCTTAATTGACACTAGCACAGATACGCAGTATTTT. Translating gives CASSLIDTSTDTQYF.

The chain couples TRBV5-1 to TRBJ1-1; 7 bases map to TRBD1. Germline CDR1 reads SGHRS; CDR2 reads YFSETQ. The CDR3 consists of 15 residues. V gave up 3 bases and J gave up 4 bases; unmatched junction bases: 9. The CDR3 DNA reads as TGCGCCAGCAGCTCAACTGCAGGGGGTAGCACTGAAGCTTTCTTT. It translates to CASSSTAGGSTEAFF. Complete variable domain (other parts from reference TRBV5-1 and TRBJ1-1): KAGVTQTPRYLIKTRGQQVTLSCSPISGHRSVSWYQQTPGQGLQFLFEYFSETQRNKGNFPGRFSGRQFSNSRSEMNVSTLELGDSALYLCASSSTAGGSTEAFFGQGTRLTVV.

The rearrangement links TRBV6-2 or TRBV6-3 to TRBJ2-5; D is perhaps TRBD1 or TRBD2 (5 bases each). CDR1 MNHEY and CDR2 SVGEGT come from the germline V gene. The CDR3 has 16 residues. V was shortened by 2 bases and J by 3 bases, with 16 bases between the two germline ends. Written as DNA, the CDR3 is TGTGCCAGCAGTTACCCCTCGGGGCGGAAGGAAGAGACCCAGTACTTC. Its translation: CASSYPSGRKEETQYF.

The V and J genes are TRBV5-1 and TRBJ1-4, with 7 bases fitting TRBD1. This CDR3 region has 15 residues. The germline CDR1 and CDR2 sequences are SGHRS and YFSETQ. The J segment lost 8 bases and the V segment lost 2 bases, leaving 9 bases of the junction unmatched. The CDR3 nucleotides are TGCGCCAGCAGCTTAACAGGGGCGAAGGGGGAAAAACTGTTTTTT. It codes for CASSLTGAKGEKLFF.

The rearrangement uses TRBV5-1 and TRBJ1-5; D may be TRBD1 (6 bases). The CDR3 sequence is 15 residues long. Germline values: CDR1 SGHRS, CDR2 YFSETQ. V was clipped by 4 bases and J by 4 bases, with 15 bases between them. The CDR3 here is CASSLPGTPNQPQHF. The DNA for the CDR3 is TGCGCCAGCAGCCTCCCGGGGACACCGAATCAGCCCCAGCATTTT.

This clone was seen a handful of times. The genes are TRBV19 and TRBJ1-5; D might be TRBD1 (5 bases). CDR1 is LNHDA and CDR2 is SQIVND in the germline V gene (reference sequence). Trimming removed 5 bases at V and 3 bases at J, with 11 bases between. The CDR3 is 14 amino acids. The CDR3 bases are TGTGCCAGTAGTCCAGGGCAATACAATCAGCCCCAGCATTTT. It specifies CASSPGQYNQPQHF.

V gene TRBV18 combines with J gene TRBJ1-6; TRBD1 matches at 11 bases. V was clipped by 4 bases and J by 6 bases; unmatched bases: 5. Looked up from germline, CDR1 is KGHSH and CDR2 is LQKENI. This CDR3 is 16 amino acids long. The DNA for the CDR3 is TGTGCCAGCTCACTGGGACAGGGGGTCAGTAATTCACCCCTCCACTTT. Residues: CASSLGQGVSNSPLHF.

The rearrangement uses TRBV2 and TRBJ2-7; D call uncertain. Per germline, CDR1 SNHLY and CDR2 FYNNEI. This CDR3 region has 11 residues. With 7 bases removed from V and 4 bases from J, the gap between germline ends came to 8 bases. CDR3 sequence reads: CASTARYEQYF. The CDR3 nucleotides read TGTGCCAGCACAGCGCGGTACGAGCAGTACTTC.

The chain combines TRBV14 with TRBJ2-6; TRBD1 matches at 8 bases. Per germline, CDR1 SGHDN and CDR2 FVKESK. Trimming took 4 bases from V and 0 from J; bases not matched to a gene: 5. The CDR3 covers 17 residues. The CDR3 bases are TGTGCCAGCAGCCGTAGGACAGGGAACTCTGGGGCCAACGTCCTGACTTTC. This translates into CASSRRTGNSGANVLTF.

This clone has a handful of counts. V is TRBV4-1 and J is TRBJ1-5; D is undetermined. Between the trimmed V and J ends, which lost 1 base and 2 bases, there was a span of 9 bases. CDR3 length equals 15 residues. Germline values: CDR1 MGHRA, CDR2 YSYEKL. The CDR3, as DNA: TGCGCCAGCAGCCAAGTAGGAGGTGGCAATCAGCCCCAGCATTTT. Its translation: CASSQVGGGNQPQHF.

The DNA of the CDR3 is TGTGCCAGCAGTGAACCCGGGAATGAAAAACTGTTTTTT. Encoded protein: CASSEPGNEKLFF. This chain uses TRBV6-1 with TRBJ1-4; D not resolved. The V end lost 2 bases, the J end lost 5 bases, and 6 bases lay between the germline ends. Germline V CDR1 and CDR2: MNHNS, SASEGT. This CDR3 is 13 amino acids long.

V gene TRBV11-2 combines with J gene TRBJ2-1, with D uncertain. V gave up 1 base and J gave up 7 bases, with 2 bases separating them. CDR3 size: 11 residues. Per germline, CDR1 SGHAT and CDR2 FQNNGV. CDR3 protein: CASSLVNEQFF. CDR3 DNA sequence: TGTGCCAGCAGCTTAGTTAATGAGCAGTTCTTC.

The rearrangement links TRBV30 to TRBJ1-6; the D is unclear. The CDR3 is made up of 14 amino acids. From germline, CDR1 is GTSNPN and CDR2 SVGIG (reference sequence). The V and J ends lost 0 bases and 9 bases respectively, with 12 bases between them. CDR3 residues: CAWSVGSGSSPLHF. CDR3 sequence (DNA): TGTGCCTGGAGTGTGGGGAGCGGTTCTTCACCCCTCCACTTT. Full variable domain (outside the CDR3, taken from reference TRBV30 and TRBJ1-6): SQTIHQWPATLVQPVGSPLSLECTVEGTSNPNLYWYRQAAGRGLQLLFYSVGIGQISSEVPQNLSASRPQDRQFILSSKKLLLSDSGFYLCAWSVGSGSSPLHFGNGTRLTVT.

This sequence joins TRBV7-2 and TRBJ1-2; 7 bases are a match to TRBD1. Germline CDR1 reads SGHTA; CDR2 reads FQGNSA. V gave up 5 bases and J gave up 5 bases; unmatched junction bases: 5. The CDR3 runs to 13 residues. The CDR3 region is CASSVGQQYGYTF. Here the CDR3 DNA reads TGTGCCAGCAGCGTGGGACAGCAGTATGGCTACACCTTC.